This TCR beta chain was profiled in a study of OX40 agonist ivuxolimab in advanced cancers. Assay used: immunoSEQ multiplex PCR; TCRdb lists only in-frame clones, some missing. Among some 14,000 clones listed, roughly 87% were seen once. The trim removed 3 bases at V and 7 bases at J, leaving 12 bases unmatched. Per germline, CDR1 ENHRY and CDR2 SYGVKD. This CDR3 has 16 amino acids. The sequence was obtained from an adult with an advanced solid tumor such as melanoma, head and neck, liver or kidney cancer. V usage is TRBV10-3 and J usage is TRBJ2-1; 7 positions agree with TRBD1. The sequencing used CD4+ or CD8+ T cells sorted from blood, collected in a trial of the OX40 agonist ivuxolimab. CDR3 in DNA: TGTGCCATCAGTGACCCCAAGACAGGGAATTGGAATGAGCAGTTCTTC. This codes for CAISDPKTGNWNEQFF.